This T cell receptor beta chain comes out of a study of cytomegalovirus exposure and HLA in healthy donors. Notes on the study in general: Later work found that TCR association rates differed between HLA loci; DRB1 had the most and HLA-C the fewest. Follow-up analysis seemed to connect common viral pathogens with several of the most significant clusters identified.

Trimming took off 4 bases at V and 2 bases at J, with 11 bases between the two ends. CDR1 is MNHEY and CDR2 is SVGAGI in the germline V gene. There are 14 residues in the CDR3. At collection, donors were nominally healthy, but unrecorded immune exposures were probable. With 60 Vbeta and 13 Jbeta primers, the PCR was carried out. Here immunoSEQ multiplex PCR was the method, and the copy in TCRdb shows in-frame clones only, minus some. The data contain 150,000 to 200,000 clones, approximately 71% of them singletons. With respect to this clone: Its cognate antigen is unknown.

Sample: PBMCs. The chain carries TRBV6-5 and TRBJ2-5, with D possibly TRBD1 on 5 matching bases. The receptor's source is a girl between 10 and 17 years old in good health and CMV-seronegative. Written as DNA, the CDR3 is TGTGCCAGCAGTTTACAGGAAGGGCAAGAGACCCAGTACTTC. Protein product: CASSLQEGQETQYF.